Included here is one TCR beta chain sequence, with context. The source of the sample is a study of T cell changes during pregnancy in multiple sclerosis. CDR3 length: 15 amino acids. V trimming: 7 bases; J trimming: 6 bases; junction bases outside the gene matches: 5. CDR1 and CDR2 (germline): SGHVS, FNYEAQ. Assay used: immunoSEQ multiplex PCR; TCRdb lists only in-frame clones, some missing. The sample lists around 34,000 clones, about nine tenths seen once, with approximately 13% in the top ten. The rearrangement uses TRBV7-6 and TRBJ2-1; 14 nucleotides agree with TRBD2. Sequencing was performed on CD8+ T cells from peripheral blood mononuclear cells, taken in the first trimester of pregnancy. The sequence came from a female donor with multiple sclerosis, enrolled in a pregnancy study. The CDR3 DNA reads TGTGCCAGCACCCTTGGGACTAGCGGGAGCAATGAGCAGTTCTTC. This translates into CASTLGTSGSNEQFF.